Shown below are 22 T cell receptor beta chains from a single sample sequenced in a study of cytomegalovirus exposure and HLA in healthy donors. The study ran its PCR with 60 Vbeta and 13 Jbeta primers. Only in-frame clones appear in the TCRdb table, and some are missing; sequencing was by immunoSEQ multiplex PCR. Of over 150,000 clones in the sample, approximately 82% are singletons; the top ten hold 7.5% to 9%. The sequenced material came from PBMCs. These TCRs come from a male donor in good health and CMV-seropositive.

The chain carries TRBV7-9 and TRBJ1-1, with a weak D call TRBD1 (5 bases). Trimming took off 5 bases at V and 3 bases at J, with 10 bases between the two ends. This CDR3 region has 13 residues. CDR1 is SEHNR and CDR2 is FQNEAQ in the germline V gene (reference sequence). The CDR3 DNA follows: TGTGCCAGCAGCCCCCCGGGGGACACTGAAGCTTTCTTT. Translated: CASSPPGDTEAFF.

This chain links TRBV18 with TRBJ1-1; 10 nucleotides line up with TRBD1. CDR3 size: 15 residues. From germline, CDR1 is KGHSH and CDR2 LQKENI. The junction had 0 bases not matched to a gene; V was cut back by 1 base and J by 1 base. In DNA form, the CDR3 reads TGTGCCAGCTCACCACGGGACAGGGGGAACACTGAAGCTTTCTTT. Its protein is CASSPRDRGNTEAFF. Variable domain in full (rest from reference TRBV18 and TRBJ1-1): NAGVMQNPRHLVRRRGQEARLRCSPMKGHSHVYWYRQLPEEGLKFMVYLQKENIIDESGMPKERFSAEFPKEGPSILRIQQVVRGDSAAYFCASSPRDRGNTEAFFGQGTRLTVV.

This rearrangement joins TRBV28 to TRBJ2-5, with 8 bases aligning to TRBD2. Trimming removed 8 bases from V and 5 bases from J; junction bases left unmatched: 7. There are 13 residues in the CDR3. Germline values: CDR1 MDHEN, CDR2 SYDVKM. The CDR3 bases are TGTGCCAGCCGGCGGGAGGCGTGGGAGACCCAGTACTTC. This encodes CASRREAWETQYF.

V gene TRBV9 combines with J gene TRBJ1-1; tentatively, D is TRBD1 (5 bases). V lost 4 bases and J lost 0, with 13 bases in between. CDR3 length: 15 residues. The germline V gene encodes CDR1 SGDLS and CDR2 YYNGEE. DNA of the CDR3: TGTGCCAGCAGCCCAGAAGGGGTTTTGAACACTGAAGCTTTCTTT. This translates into CASSPEGVLNTEAFF.

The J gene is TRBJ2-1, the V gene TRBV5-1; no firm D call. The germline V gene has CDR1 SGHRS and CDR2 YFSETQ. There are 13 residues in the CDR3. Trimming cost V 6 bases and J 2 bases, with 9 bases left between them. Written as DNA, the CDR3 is TGCGCCAGCAAGAGCACTACCTACAATGAGCAGTTCTTC. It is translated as CASKSTTYNEQFF.

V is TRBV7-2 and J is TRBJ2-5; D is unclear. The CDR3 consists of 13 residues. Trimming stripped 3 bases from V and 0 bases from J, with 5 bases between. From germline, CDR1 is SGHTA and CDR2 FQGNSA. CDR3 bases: TGTGCCAGCAGCTTGGCCTACCAAGAGACCCAGTACTTC. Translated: CASSLAYQETQYF.

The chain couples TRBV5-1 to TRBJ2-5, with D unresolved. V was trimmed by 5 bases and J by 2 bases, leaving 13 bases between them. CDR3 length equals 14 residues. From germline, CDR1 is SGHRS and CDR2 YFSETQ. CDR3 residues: CASSHVTKQETQYF. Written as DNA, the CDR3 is TGCGCCAGCAGTCACGTCACTAAGCAAGAGACCCAGTACTTC.

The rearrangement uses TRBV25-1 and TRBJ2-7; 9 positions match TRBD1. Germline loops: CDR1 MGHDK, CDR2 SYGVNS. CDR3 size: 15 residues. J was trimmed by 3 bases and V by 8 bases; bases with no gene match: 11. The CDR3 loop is CASGPTTGGFYEQYF. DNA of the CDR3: TGTGCCAGCGGCCCCACCACAGGGGGCTTCTACGAGCAGTACTTC.

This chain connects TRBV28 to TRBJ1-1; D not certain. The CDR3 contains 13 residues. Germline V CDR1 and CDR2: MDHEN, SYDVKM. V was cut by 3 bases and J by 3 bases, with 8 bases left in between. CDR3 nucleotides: TGTGCCAGCAGTTTGCCTCAGGACACTGAAGCTTTCTTT. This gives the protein CASSLPQDTEAFF.

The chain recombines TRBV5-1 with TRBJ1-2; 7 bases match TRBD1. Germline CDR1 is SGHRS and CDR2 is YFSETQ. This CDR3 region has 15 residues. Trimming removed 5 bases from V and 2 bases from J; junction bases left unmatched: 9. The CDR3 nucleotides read TGCGCCAGCAGGACCCAGGGGGACATAAACTATGGCTACACCTTC. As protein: CASRTQGDINYGYTF.

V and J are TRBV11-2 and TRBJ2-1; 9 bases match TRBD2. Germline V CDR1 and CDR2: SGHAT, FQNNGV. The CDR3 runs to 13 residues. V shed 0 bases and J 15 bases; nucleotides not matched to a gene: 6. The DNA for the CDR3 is TGTGCCAGCAGCTTAGATCAAGCGGGAGGTCTGTTCTTC. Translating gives CASSLDQAGGLFF. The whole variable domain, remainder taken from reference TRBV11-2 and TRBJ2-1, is EAGVAQSPRYKIIEKRQSVAFWCNPISGHATLYWYQQILGQGPKLLIQFQNNGVVDDSQLPKDRFSAERLKGVDSTLKIQPAKLEDSAVYLCASSLDQAGGLFFGPGTRLTVL.

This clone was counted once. The CDR3 region has the DNA TGTGCCAGCAGGACAGGAGAAAAACTGTTTTTT. Translated, it gives CASRTGEKLFF. V is TRBV25-1 and J is TRBJ1-4, with a tentative D call TRBD1 (6 bases). Germline CDR1 is MGHDK and CDR2 is SYGVNS. The germline V and J ends were trimmed by 6 bases and 8 bases, with 7 bases remaining between them. This CDR3 has 11 amino acids. The full variable domain, with the rest looked up from reference TRBV25-1 and TRBJ1-4, is EADIYQTPRYLVIGTGKKITLECSQTMGHDKMYWYQQDPGMELHLIHYSYGVNSTEKGDLSSESTVSRIRTEHFPLTLESARPSHTSQYLCASRTGEKLFFGSGTQLSVL.

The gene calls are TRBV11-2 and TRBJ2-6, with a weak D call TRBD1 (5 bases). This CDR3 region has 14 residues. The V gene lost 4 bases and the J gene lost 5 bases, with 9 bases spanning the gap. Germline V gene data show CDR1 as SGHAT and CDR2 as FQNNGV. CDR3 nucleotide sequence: TGTGCCAGCAGCTCGCCGGACAGGGCCAACGTCCTGACTTTC. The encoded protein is CASSSPDRANVLTF.

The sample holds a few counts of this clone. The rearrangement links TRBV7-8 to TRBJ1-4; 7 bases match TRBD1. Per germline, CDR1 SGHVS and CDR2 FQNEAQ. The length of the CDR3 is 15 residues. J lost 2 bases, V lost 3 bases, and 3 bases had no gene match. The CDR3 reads CASSFRQGTNEKLFF. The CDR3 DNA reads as TGTGCCAGCAGCTTCCGACAGGGTACTAATGAAAAACTGTTTTTT.

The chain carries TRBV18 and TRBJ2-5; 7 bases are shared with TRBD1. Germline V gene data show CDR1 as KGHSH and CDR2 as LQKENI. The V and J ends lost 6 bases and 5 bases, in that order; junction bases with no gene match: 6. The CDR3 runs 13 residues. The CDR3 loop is CASSIQGQETQYF. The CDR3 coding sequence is TGTGCCAGCTCGATACAGGGGCAGGAGACCCAGTACTTC.

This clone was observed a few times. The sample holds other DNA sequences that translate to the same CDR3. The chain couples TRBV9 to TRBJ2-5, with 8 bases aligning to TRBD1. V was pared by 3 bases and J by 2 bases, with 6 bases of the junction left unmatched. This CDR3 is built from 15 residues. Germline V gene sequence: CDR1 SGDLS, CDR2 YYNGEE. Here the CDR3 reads CASSGDRGSQETQYF. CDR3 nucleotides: TGTGCCAGCAGCGGCGACAGGGGCTCGCAAGAGACCCAGTACTTC.

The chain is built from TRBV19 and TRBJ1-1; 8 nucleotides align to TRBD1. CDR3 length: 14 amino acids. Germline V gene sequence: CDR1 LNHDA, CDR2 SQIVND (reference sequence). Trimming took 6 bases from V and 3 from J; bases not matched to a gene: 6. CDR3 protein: CASRAGGGYTEAFF. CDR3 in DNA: TGTGCCAGTAGGGCAGGGGGCGGGTACACTGAAGCTTTCTTT.

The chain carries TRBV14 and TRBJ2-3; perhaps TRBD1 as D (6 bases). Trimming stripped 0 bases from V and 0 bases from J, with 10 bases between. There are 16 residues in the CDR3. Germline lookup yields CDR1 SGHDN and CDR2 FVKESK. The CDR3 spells CASSQDHRASTDTQYF. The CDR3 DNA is TGTGCCAGCAGCCAAGACCACAGGGCTAGCACAGATACGCAGTATTTT.

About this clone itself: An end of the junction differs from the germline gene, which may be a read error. The CDR3 sequence is CATRPGDSGANGLTF. The CDR3 DNA reads TGTGCCACCCGACCCGGTGACTCTGGGGCCAACGGCCTGACTTTC. The V gene is TRBV6-1, the J gene TRBJ2-6; D is perhaps TRBD1 (5 bases). Germline V CDR1 and CDR2: MNHNS, SASEGT. This CDR3 has 15 amino acids.

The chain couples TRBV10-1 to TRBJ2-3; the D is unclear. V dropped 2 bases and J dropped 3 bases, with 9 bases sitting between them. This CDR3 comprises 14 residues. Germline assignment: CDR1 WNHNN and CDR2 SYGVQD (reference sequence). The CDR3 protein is CASSEMAATDTQYF. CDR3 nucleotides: TGCGCCAGCAGTGAGATGGCAGCGACAGATACGCAGTATTTT.

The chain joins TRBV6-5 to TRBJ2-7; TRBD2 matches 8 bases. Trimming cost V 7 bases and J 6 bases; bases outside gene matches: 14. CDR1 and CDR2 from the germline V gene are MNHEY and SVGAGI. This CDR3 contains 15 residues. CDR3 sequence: CASIGYGAGEIEQYF. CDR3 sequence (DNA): TGTGCCAGCATCGGGTACGGAGCGGGAGAGATCGAGCAGTACTTC.

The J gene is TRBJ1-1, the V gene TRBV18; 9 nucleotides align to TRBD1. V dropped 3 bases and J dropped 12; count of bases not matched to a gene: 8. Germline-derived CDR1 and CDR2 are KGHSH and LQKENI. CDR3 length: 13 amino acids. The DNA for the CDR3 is TGTGCCAGCTCACCGATCCAGGGACAGGGTTCTTTCTTT. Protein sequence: CASSPIQGQGSFF.